The 15 T cell receptor beta chains listed next were all sequenced from one sample in a study of blood T cell repertoires in COVID-19. Measured with immunoSEQ multiplex PCR; TCRdb has only the in-frame clones, and not every one. This repertoire shows under 80,000 clones, roughly 80% found once; its top ten account for roughly 41%. Source material: peripheral blood. The source of these receptors is an elderly man with acute or convalescent COVID-19.

This chain uses TRBV28 with TRBJ2-3; weak D call: TRBD2 (6 bases). Trimming stripped 2 bases from V and 2 bases from J, with 8 bases between. Germline V lookup: CDR1 MDHEN, CDR2 SYDVKM. This CDR3 spans 14 amino acids. CDR3 in DNA: TGTGCCAGCAGTTTAGGAGGGGCCACAGATACGCAGTATTTT. Its protein is CASSLGGATDTQYF.

The chain uses TRBV5-1 and TRBJ2-2; D is ambiguous. The V end was cut by 0 bases, the J end by 1 base, with 7 bases between. Germline lookup yields CDR1 SGHRS and CDR2 YFSETQ. The CDR3 is made up of 15 amino acids. CDR3 loop: CASSLAGLNTGELFF. For the CDR3, the DNA is TGCGCCAGCAGCTTGGCAGGATTGAACACCGGGGAGCTGTTTTTT.

This clone was counted once. The chain carries TRBV6-2 or TRBV6-3 and TRBJ2-5; D is possibly TRBD1 (6 bases). The germline V gene has CDR1 MNHEY and CDR2 SVGEGT. The CDR3 is made up of 12 amino acids. Trimming stripped 5 bases from V and 7 bases from J, with 11 bases between. This CDR3 reads CASSRTQGTQYF. Written as DNA, the CDR3 is TGTGCCAGCAGTCGGACACAGGGGACCCAGTACTTC.

The V call is TRBV30, the J call TRBJ1-6; D may be TRBD1 (5 bases). The CDR3 has 14 residues. In germline, CDR1 is GTSNPN, CDR2 SVGIG (reference sequence). Deletions cut 1 base from V and 7 bases from J, with 11 bases between. CDR3 DNA: TGTGCCTGGAGTGCGGGAGGGGTGAATTCACCCCTCCACTTT. Residues: CAWSAGGVNSPLHF.

The chain links TRBV28 to TRBJ2-7; D not certain. CDR1 is MDHEN and CDR2 is SYDVKM in the germline V gene. The ends were cut back, 5 bases at V and 4 bases at J, with 6 bases in the middle. CDR3 size: 11 residues. This CDR3 is CASSVEYEQYF. The CDR3 DNA reads TGTGCCAGCAGTGTAGAGTACGAGCAGTACTTC.

This sequence joins TRBV5-6 and TRBJ2-7, with 10 bases fitting TRBD2. V dropped 6 bases and J dropped 7; count of bases not matched to a gene: 10. CDR3 length equals 14 residues. Germline V gene sequence: CDR1 SGHDT, CDR2 YYEEEE. The CDR3 DNA reads as TGTGCCAGCACGCTAGCGGGGGTCGTGGATGAGCAGTACTTC. The encoded protein is CASTLAGVVDEQYF.

The genes are TRBV28 and TRBJ2-6, with 7 bases lining up with TRBD1. Trimming at V came to 5 bases and at J to 0 bases, leaving 7 bases not matched to a gene. CDR3 size: 17 residues. CDR1 is MDHEN, CDR2 SYDVKM, per germline. CDR3 in amino acids: CASSLRTGLSGANVLTF. DNA for the CDR3: TGTGCCAGCAGTCTTAGGACAGGCCTCTCTGGGGCCAACGTCCTGACTTTC.

The chain has TRBV25-1 and TRBJ1-1, with D uncertain. The ends were cut back, 4 bases at V and 4 bases at J, with 13 bases in the middle. This CDR3 is 14 amino acids long. Germline loops: CDR1 MGHDK, CDR2 SYGVNS. The CDR3 spells CASSGTAGSTEAFF. CDR3 DNA sequence: TGTGCCAGCAGTGGCACAGCGGGGAGCACTGAAGCTTTCTTT.

The chain employs TRBV7-2 and TRBJ2-5, with D unclear. CDR3 length equals 15 residues. From germline, CDR1 is SGHTA and CDR2 FQGNSA. V lost 1 base to trimming and J lost 7 bases, with 16 bases between them. This chain's CDR3 is CASSLDGSALGTQYF. CDR3 in DNA: TGTGCCAGCAGCTTAGACGGGTCAGCTTTAGGGACCCAGTACTTC.

The chain employs TRBV7-2 and TRBJ2-3; tentatively, D is TRBD1 (6 bases). Germline V gives CDR1 SGHTA, CDR2 FQGNSA. V was shortened by 5 bases and J by 2 bases, with 17 bases between the two germline ends. This CDR3 has 16 residues. The CDR3 sequence: CASSRRSGANTDTQYF. CDR3 coding DNA: TGTGCCAGCAGCCGGCGGTCAGGGGCGAACACAGATACGCAGTATTTT.

The rearrangement joins TRBV6-6 to TRBJ1-6, with D maybe TRBD1 (5 bases). Per germline, CDR1 MNHNY and CDR2 SVGAGI (reference sequence). CDR3 length: 15 amino acids. V dropped 6 bases and J dropped 8 bases, with 17 bases sitting between them. The CDR3 is CASSPVGGSDSPLHF. The CDR3 bases are TGTGCCAGCAGCCCCGTGGGGGGTTCGGATTCACCCCTCCACTTT.

The V and J genes are TRBV7-9 and TRBJ2-1, with D possibly TRBD1 on 6 matching bases. This CDR3 has 14 residues. Germline CDR1 SEHNR, CDR2 FQNEAQ (reference sequence). The ends were cut back, 6 bases at V and 5 bases at J, with 14 bases in the middle. The CDR3 spells CASSPGASHNEQFF. The CDR3 bases are TGTGCCAGCAGTCCAGGGGCAAGTCACAATGAGCAGTTCTTC.

The chain is built from TRBV5-1 and TRBJ1-3; D is ambiguous. Germline V lookup: CDR1 SGHRS, CDR2 YFSETQ. This CDR3 has 15 amino acids. V was cut by 1 base and J by 2 bases, with 10 bases left in between. The CDR3 region has the DNA TGCGCCAGCAGCTTGTCGGAGTACACTGGAAACACCATATATTTT. It specifies CASSLSEYTGNTIYF.

The rearrangement uses TRBV6-5 and TRBJ1-6; D unresolved. CDR3 length: 15 residues. Trimming shortened V by 2 bases and J by 8 bases, and 13 bases separated the two germline ends. The V gene's germline CDR1 is MNHEY and CDR2 SVGAGI. The chain's CDR3 is CASSYEGVGDSPLHF. The CDR3 coding sequence is TGTGCCAGCAGTTACGAGGGCGTTGGTGATTCACCCCTCCACTTT.

The chain employs TRBV2 and TRBJ1-2; TRBD1 aligns across 9 bases. This CDR3 is 15 amino acids long. V shed 4 bases, J shed 6 bases, and the junction held 9 bases outside the gene matches. Germline CDR1 SNHLY, CDR2 FYNNEI. CDR3 coding DNA: TGTGCCAGCAGTGTATTTTTGGGGACAGGGAATGGCTACACCTTC. Amino acids: CASSVFLGTGNGYTF.